The 20 T cell receptor beta chains below all came from one sample that was sequenced in a study of breast tumors, draining lymph nodes, adjacent tissues. Samples came from axillary lymph nodes draining the breast cancer. One entry per CDR3 protein, called by TCRdb with MiXCR from the multiplex PCR reads. The data contain some 200,000 distinct CDR3 sequences, about 32% of them singletons. Sequenced sample: axillary lymph node tissue. Every receptor here comes from a female donor with breast cancer. Some clones in this sample may be carry-over from other donors' samples.

The chain has TRBV9 and TRBJ1-1; weak D call: TRBD1 (5 bases). This CDR3 has 14 amino acids. Per germline, CDR1 SGDLS and CDR2 YYNGEE. V dropped 7 bases and J dropped 6 bases, with 19 bases sitting between them. The CDR3 DNA reads as TGTGCCAGCTCACCACCGGAAGGGACCTCTGAAGCTTTCTTT. It yields the protein CASSPPEGTSEAFF.

With regard to this clonotype: Given a much more abundant clone one base away, this may be a read error. The chain is built from TRBV11-2 and TRBJ2-5, with D possibly being TRBD2 (5 bases). The germline gives CDR1 SGHAT, CDR2 FQNNGV. The length of the CDR3 is 13 residues. Trimming took off 5 bases at V and 7 bases at J, with 14 bases between the two ends. The DNA for the CDR3 is TGTGCCAGCAGCCGTGCGGGCTGGGCGACCCAGTACTTC. Residues: CASSRAGWATQYF.

As to this clonotype: A clone one base away is much larger, so this may be a read error. The genes are TRBV18 and TRBJ2-7; D tentatively fits TRBD1 or TRBD2 (5 bases each). From germline, CDR1 is KGHSH and CDR2 LQKENI. This CDR3 comprises 13 residues. CDR3 DNA: TGTGCCAGCCCACCTCAGGGACCCTACGAGCAGTACTTC. As protein: CASPPQGPYEQYF.

This clonotype was seen repeatedly, ten times or more. The J gene is TRBJ2-5, the V gene TRBV5-1; D is unresolved. The germline V gene has CDR1 SGHRS and CDR2 YFSETQ. V was pared by 4 bases and J by 2 bases, with 15 bases between. This CDR3 is 15 amino acids long. The DNA of the CDR3 is TGCGCCAGCAGCCTCTCTTTCGGAAGACAAGAGACCCAGTACTTC. Translation gives CASSLSFGRQETQYF.

This clonotype was detected many times. The rearrangement uses TRBV7-2 and TRBJ2-1, with unresolved D. Trimming pared 0 bases from V and 4 bases from J, leaving 4 bases between. This CDR3 is 13 amino acids long. The V gene's germline CDR1 is SGHTA and CDR2 FQGNSA. As DNA, the CDR3 is TGTGCCAGCAGCTTAGCTCTATACAATGAGCAGTTCTTC. Its protein product is CASSLALYNEQFF.

A remark on this clonotype: This may stem from a read error, because a much larger clone lies one nucleotide away. The rearrangement links TRBV20-1 to TRBJ2-5; 8 bases agree with TRBD2. With V trimmed by 5 bases and J by 7 bases, 21 bases remained unmatched. The CDR3 loop spans 17 amino acids. The germline gives CDR1 DFQATT, CDR2 SNEGSKA (reference sequence). Written as DNA, the CDR3 is TGCAGTGCTTTTCCCCTAGCGGGCGCTTCCTGGCGGGGGACCCAGTACTTC. Residues: CSAFPLAGASWRGTQYF.

This clonotype was counted many times. This chain connects TRBV4-2 to TRBJ2-3, with 8 nucleotides matching TRBD2. The germline gives CDR1 LGHNA, CDR2 YNFKEQ. Germline trimming cut 0 bases from V and 7 bases from J; bases unmatched to any gene: 9. The CDR3 runs to 16 residues. DNA for the CDR3: TGTGCCAGCAGCCAAGAGGGCCGGGGGGGCAAATATACGCAGTATTTT. It codes for CASSQEGRGGKYTQYF.

This clonotype occurred many times. The V and J genes are TRBV28 and TRBJ2-1, with 7 bases aligning to TRBD1. Looked up from germline, CDR1 is MDHEN and CDR2 is SYDVKM. V trimming: 5 bases; J trimming: 7 bases; junction bases outside the gene matches: 11. The length of the CDR3 is 15 residues. CDR3 DNA sequence: TGTGCCAGCAGTCAATACTCAGGGGGAAGGAATGAGCAGTTCTTC. It encodes CASSQYSGGRNEQFF.

This clonotype was seen a few times. Here the CDR3 omits its conserved ending phenylalanine or tryptophan, so a read error is the likely source. This sequence joins TRBV2 and TRBJ2-1; D call uncertain. Germline V lookup: CDR1 SNHLY, CDR2 FYNNEI. CDR3 size: 16 residues. CDR3 residues: CASSGGWLGSFNEQFL. For the CDR3, the DNA is TGTGCCAGCAGTGGGGGATGGCTAGGATCCTTCAATGAGCAGTTCCTC.

This clonotype was seen repeatedly, ten times or more. The V gene is TRBV6-1, the J gene TRBJ2-2, with D perhaps matching TRBD2 (6 bases). Germline V gene lookup returns CDR1 MNHNS and CDR2 SASEGT. The CDR3 totals 16 residues. V shed 7 bases and J shed 1 base, with 16 bases lying between them. CDR3 coding DNA: TGTGCCAGCACCCTGGGACTTACTTTGAACACCGGGGAGCTGTTTTTT. It translates to CASTLGLTLNTGELFF.

This clonotype was observed many times. The junction and the germline gene differ at one end; a read error may be behind it. The chain employs TRBV6-6 and TRBJ2-7, with D perhaps matching TRBD1 (8 bases). The V gene's germline CDR1 is MNHNY and CDR2 SVGAGI (reference sequence). This CDR3 region has 18 residues. CDR3 sequence reads: CASSHSKGAGQANYEQYF. CDR3 bases: TGTGCCAGCAGTCACTCGAAAGGAGCGGGACAGGCAAACTACGAGCAGTACTTC.

V is TRBV5-6 and J is TRBJ1-2, with D unresolved. The germline V and J ends were trimmed by 1 base and 0 bases, with 4 bases remaining between them. The CDR3 contains 13 residues. Per the germline V gene, CDR1 is SGHDT and CDR2 is YYEEEE. The CDR3 coding sequence is TGTGCCAGCAGCTTGATGGCTAACTATGGCTACACCTTC. This encodes CASSLMANYGYTF.

To note about this clonotype: This could be a read error, since a much larger clone is one nucleotide away. The chain recombines TRBV19 with TRBJ2-7, with D perhaps being TRBD1 or TRBD2 (5 bases each). CDR3 length equals 14 residues. Germline V CDR1 and CDR2: LNHDA, SQIVND (reference sequence). CDR3 DNA sequence: TGTGCCAGTAGTAAATTAAGGGACCCCTACGAGCAGTGCTTC. This gives the protein CASSKLRDPYEQCF. The variable domain in full, completed from reference TRBV19 and TRBJ2-7, reads DGGITQSPKYLFRKEGQNVTLSCEQNLNHDAMYWYRQDPGQGLRLIYYSQIVNDFQKGDIAEGYSVSREKKESFPLTVTSAQKNPTAFYLCASSKLRDPYEQCFGPGTRLTVT.

This clonotype has at least ten counts. This chain connects TRBV28 to TRBJ1-2, with D unclear. The V and J ends lost 7 bases and 8 bases respectively, with 20 bases between them. The CDR3 spans 14 residues. Germline CDR1 and CDR2: MDHEN and SYDVKM. As DNA, the CDR3 is TGTGCCAGCACCCGATGGGGTGAAGGGTTGGGCTACACCTTC. Its translation is CASTRWGEGLGYTF.

This clonotype was detected only a few times. CDR3 protein: CASSTRGQGGHTEAFF. The CDR3 DNA is TGTGCCAGTAGTACCCGAGGACAGGGTGGACACACTGAAGCTTTCTTT. The chain uses TRBV19 and TRBJ1-1; 8 nucleotides agree with TRBD1. There are 16 residues in the CDR3. The J segment lost 3 bases and the V segment lost 4 bases, leaving 10 bases of the junction unmatched. CDR1 is LNHDA, CDR2 SQIVND, per germline (reference sequence).

This clonotype showed up just a few times. A much bigger clone sits one base away, suggesting this may be a read error. The chain carries TRBV5-1 and TRBJ2-7, with D uncertain. CDR3 length: 12 amino acids. Germline V lookup: CDR1 SGHRS, CDR2 YFSETQ. DNA for the CDR3: TGCGCCAGCAGCTTATTTGGGTACGAGCACTACTTC. This gives the protein CASSLFGYEHYF.

Many counts were recorded for this clonotype. V gene TRBV6-2 or TRBV6-3 combines with J gene TRBJ2-5; D ambiguous. The ends were cut back, 0 bases at V and 5 bases at J, with 4 bases in the middle. Looked up from germline, CDR1 is MNHEY and CDR2 is SVGEGT. The CDR3 is made up of 12 amino acids. The CDR3 reads CASSYSFETQYF. The CDR3 DNA follows: TGTGCCAGCAGTTACTCGTTTGAGACCCAGTACTTC.

At least ten counts were recorded for this clonotype. This chain joins TRBV28 and TRBJ2-7; tentatively, D is TRBD1 (5 bases). CDR1 MDHEN and CDR2 SYDVKM come from the germline V gene. The length of the CDR3 is 15 residues. V was pared by 6 bases and J by 7 bases, with 22 bases between. The CDR3 loop reads CASSPREGRAGEQYF. DNA for the CDR3: TGTGCCAGCAGCCCCCGCGAAGGCAGGGCTGGTGAGCAGTACTTC.

Points on this clonotype: This could be a read error, since a much larger clone is one nucleotide away. The V and J genes are TRBV3-1 and TRBJ2-5; 8 bases are a match to TRBD1. Losses at the gene ends were 4 bases for V and 9 bases for J; bases not matched to a gene: 13. In germline, CDR1 is LGHDT, CDR2 YNNKEL (reference sequence). This CDR3 has 15 residues. CDR3 residues: CASSLPGTGKEAQYF. The CDR3 DNA reads as TGTGCCAGCAGCCTCCCCGGGACAGGAAAGGAGGCCCAGTACTTC.

This clonotype occurred many times. This chain links TRBV10-2 with TRBJ2-2; D remains ambiguous. Germline V gives CDR1 WSHSY, CDR2 SAAADI. The CDR3 totals 12 residues. V gave up 6 bases and J gave up 6 bases, with 8 bases separating them. This chain's CDR3 is CASRVLAGELFF. The CDR3 coding sequence is TGCGCCAGCAGGGTCCTCGCCGGGGAGCTGTTTTTT.